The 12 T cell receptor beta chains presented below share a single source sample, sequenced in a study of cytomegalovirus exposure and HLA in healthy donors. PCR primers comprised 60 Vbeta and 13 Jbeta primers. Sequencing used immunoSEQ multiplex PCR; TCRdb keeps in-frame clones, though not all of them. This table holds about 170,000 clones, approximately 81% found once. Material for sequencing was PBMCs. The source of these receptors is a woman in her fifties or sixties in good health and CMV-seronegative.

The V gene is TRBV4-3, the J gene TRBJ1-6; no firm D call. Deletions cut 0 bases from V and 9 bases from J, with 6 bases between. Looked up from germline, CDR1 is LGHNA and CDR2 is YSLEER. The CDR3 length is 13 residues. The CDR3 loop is CASSQDRGSPLHF. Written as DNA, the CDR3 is TGCGCCAGCAGCCAAGATCGGGGTTCACCCCTCCACTTT.

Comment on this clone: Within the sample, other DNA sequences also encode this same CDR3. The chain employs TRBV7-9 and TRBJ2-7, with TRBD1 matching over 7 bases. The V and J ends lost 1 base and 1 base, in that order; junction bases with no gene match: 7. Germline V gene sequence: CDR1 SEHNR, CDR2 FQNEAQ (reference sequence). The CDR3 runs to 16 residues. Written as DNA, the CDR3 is TGTGCCAGCAGCTTAGGGGTGGGGGACAGTTCCTACGAGCAGTACTTC. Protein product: CASSLGVGDSSYEQYF.

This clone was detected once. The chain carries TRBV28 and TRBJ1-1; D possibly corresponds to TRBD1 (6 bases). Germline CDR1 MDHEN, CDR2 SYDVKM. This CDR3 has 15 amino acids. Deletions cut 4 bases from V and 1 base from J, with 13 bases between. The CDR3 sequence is CASSSPSGANTEAFF. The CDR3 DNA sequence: TGTGCCAGCAGTTCCCCCTCAGGGGCGAACACTGAAGCTTTCTTT.

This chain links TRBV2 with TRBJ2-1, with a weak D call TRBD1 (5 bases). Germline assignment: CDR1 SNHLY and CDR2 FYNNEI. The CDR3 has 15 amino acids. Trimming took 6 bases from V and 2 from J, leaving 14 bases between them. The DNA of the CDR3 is TGTGCCAGCAGAGCACAGGCAACCGCCTACAATGAGCAGTTCTTC. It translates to CASRAQATAYNEQFF.

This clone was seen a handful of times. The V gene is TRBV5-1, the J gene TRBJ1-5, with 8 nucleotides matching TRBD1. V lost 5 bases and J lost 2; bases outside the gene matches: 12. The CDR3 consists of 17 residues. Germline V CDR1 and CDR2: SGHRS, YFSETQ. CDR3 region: CASREDRDPDGNQPQHF. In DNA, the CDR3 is TGCGCCAGCAGGGAGGACAGGGATCCGGATGGCAATCAGCCCCAGCATTTT.

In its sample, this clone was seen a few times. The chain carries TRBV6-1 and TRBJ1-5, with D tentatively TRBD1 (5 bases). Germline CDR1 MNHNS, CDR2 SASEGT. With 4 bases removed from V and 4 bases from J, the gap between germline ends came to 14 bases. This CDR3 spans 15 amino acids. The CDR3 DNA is TGTGCCAGCAGTGGCGAGGGGACTAGGAATCAGCCCCAGCATTTT. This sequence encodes CASSGEGTRNQPQHF.

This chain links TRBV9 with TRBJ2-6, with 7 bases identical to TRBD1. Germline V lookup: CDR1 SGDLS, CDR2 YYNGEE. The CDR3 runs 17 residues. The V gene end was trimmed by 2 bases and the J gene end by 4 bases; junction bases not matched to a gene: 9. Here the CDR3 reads CASSVRQGNSGANVLTF. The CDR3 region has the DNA TGTGCCAGCAGCGTGAGACAGGGAAATTCCGGGGCCAACGTCCTGACTTTC.

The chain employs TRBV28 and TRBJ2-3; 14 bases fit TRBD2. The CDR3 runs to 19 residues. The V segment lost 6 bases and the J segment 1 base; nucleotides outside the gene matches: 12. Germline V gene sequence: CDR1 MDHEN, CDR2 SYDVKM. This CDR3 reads CASSPGRTSGRPRTDTQYF. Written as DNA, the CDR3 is TGTGCCAGCAGCCCCGGTCGGACTAGCGGGAGGCCCCGCACAGATACGCAGTATTTT.

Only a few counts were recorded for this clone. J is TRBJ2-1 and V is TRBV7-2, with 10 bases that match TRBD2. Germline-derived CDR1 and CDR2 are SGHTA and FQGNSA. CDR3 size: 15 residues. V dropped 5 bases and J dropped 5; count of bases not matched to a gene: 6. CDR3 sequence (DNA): TGTGCCAGCAGCACTACTAGCGGGGAGCACAATGAGCAGTTCTTC. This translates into CASSTTSGEHNEQFF.

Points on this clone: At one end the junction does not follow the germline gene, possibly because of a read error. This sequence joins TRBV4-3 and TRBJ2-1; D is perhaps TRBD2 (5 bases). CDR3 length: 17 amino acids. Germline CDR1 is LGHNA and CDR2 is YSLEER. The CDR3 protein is CASSKEVPGGPYNEQFF. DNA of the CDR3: TGCGCCAGCAGCAAAGAGGTACCTGGAGGACCCTACAATGAGCAGTTCTTC.

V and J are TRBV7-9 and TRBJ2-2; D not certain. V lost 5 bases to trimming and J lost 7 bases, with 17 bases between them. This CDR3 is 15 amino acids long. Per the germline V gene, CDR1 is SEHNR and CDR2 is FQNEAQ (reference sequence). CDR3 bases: TGTGCCAGCAGCCGCCTCAGTTCGGGTGGCGGGGAGCTGTTTTTT. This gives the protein CASSRLSSGGGELFF. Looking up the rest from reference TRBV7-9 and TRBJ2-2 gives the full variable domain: DTGVSQNPRHKITKRGQNVTFRCDPISEHNRLYWYRQTLGQGPEFLTYFQNEAQLEKSRLLSDRFSAERPKGSFSTLEIQRTEQGDSAMYLCASSRLSSGGGELFFGEGSRLTVL.

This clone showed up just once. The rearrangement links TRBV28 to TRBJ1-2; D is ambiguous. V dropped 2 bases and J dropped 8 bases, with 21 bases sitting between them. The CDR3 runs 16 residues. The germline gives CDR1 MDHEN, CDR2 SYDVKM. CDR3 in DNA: TGTGCCAGCAGTTTAGTCGGTCGTATCGGGGAGGAGGGCTACACCTTC. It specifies CASSLVGRIGEEGYTF.